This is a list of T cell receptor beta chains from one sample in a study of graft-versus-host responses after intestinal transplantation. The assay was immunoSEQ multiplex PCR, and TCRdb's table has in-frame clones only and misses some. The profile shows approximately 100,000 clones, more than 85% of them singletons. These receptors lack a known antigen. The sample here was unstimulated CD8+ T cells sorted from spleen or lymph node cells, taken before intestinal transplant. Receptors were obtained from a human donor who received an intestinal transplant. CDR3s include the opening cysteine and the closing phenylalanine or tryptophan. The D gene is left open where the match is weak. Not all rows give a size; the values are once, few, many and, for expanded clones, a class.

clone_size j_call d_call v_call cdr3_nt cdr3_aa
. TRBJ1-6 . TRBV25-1 TGTGCCAGCAACTCAGGGGTAGGGACCTATAATTCACCCCTCCACTTT CASNSGVGTYNSPLHF
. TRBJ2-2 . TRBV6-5 TGTGCCAGCAGTTACTCGAAAGGGGGGAGGACCGGGGAGCTGTTTTTT CASSYSKGGRTGELFF
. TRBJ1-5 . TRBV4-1 TGCGCCAGCAGCCAGATCAAGGGAGCGAATCAGCCCCAGCATTTT CASSQIKGANQPQHF
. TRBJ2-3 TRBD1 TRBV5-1 TGCGCCAGCAGCTTCGGACAGGAACCGAGCACAGATACGCAGTATTTT CASSFGQEPSTDTQYF
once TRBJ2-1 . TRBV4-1 TGCGCCAGCAGCCAAGCCTGGACAGACAATGAGCAGTTCTTC CASSQAWTDNEQFF
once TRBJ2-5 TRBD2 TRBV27 TGTGCCAGCAGTCTAGAGGGACTAGCGGGGGGGGGAAGCGAGACCCAGTACTTC CASSLEGLAGGGSETQYF
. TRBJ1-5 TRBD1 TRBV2 TGTGCCAGCAGTGGCATAAGCCAGGGGGCCGGGGGGCCCCAGCATTTT CASSGISQGAGGPQHF
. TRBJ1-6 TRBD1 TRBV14 TGTGCCAGCAGCCAGGTAGGGGGCATAGGACCCCTCCACTTT CASSQVGGIGPLHF
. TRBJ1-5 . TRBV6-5 TGTGCCAGCAGTTTCAGGAGTAATCAGCCCCAGCATTTT CASSFRSNQPQHF
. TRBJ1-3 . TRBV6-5 TGTGCCAGCCGTAAGGAGGCAAACACCATATATTTT CASRKEANTIYF
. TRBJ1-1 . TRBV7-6 TGTGCCAGCAGCCCCGGGGGGCAGAACACTGAAGCTTTCTTT CASSPGGQNTEAFF
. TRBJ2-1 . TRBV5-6 TGTGCCAGTTCCCGCGAGGGCCTTGGGTACAATGAGCAGTTCTTC CASSREGLGYNEQFF
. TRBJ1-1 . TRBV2 TGTGCCAGCATCGCTGGGCGCCTTATGAACACTGAAGCTTTCTTT CASIAGRLMNTEAFF
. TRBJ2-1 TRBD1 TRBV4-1 TGCGCCAGCAGCCAATACTCGGGACAGGGGTTCAATGAGCAGTTCTTC CASSQYSGQGFNEQFF
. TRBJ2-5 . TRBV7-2 TGTGCCAGCAGCTTAGCCGGGACCCAGTACTTC CASSLAGTQYF
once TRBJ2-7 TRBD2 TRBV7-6 TGTGCCAGCAGCTTAGGGGGGGGACGGCCCTACGAGCAGTACTTC CASSLGGGRPYEQYF
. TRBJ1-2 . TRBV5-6 TGTGCCAGCAGCCAAGCAGGGTATGGCTACACCTTC CASSQAGYGYTF
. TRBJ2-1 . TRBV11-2 TGTGCCAGCAGCTTAAGTTCCTACAATGAGCAGTTCTTC CASSLSSYNEQFF
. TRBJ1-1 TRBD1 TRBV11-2 TGTGCCAGCAGCTTATCAGGGGGACAGGAAGCTTTCTTT CASSLSGGQEAFF
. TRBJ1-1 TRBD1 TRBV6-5 TGTGCCAGCAGGCCTGGACAGGGGGGATCTGAAGCTTTCTTT CASRPGQGGSEAFF
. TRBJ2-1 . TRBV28 TGTGCCAGCAAGGACTCCTCCTACAATGAGCAGTTCTTC CASKDSSYNEQFF
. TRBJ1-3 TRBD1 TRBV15 TGTGCCACCAGCAGAAATAGGGACAGGCCTGGAAACACCATATATTTT CATSRNRDRPGNTIYF
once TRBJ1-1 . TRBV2 TGTGCCAGCAGTGAATTTTGGGGAACTGAAGCTTTCTTT CASSEFWGTEAFF
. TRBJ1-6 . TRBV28 TGTGCCAGCAGTTTCCCACCCCGTGAAACCTATAATTCACCCCTCCACTTT CASSFPPRETYNSPLHF
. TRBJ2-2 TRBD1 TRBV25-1 TGTGCCAGCAGTGACTCCCCAGGGGGCGAGAACACCGGGGAGCTGTTTTTT CASSDSPGGENTGELFF
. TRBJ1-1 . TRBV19 TGTGCCAGTAGTATAAGATATAACACTGAAGCTTTCTTT CASSIRYNTEAFF
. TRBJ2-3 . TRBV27 TGTGCCAGCAGTTTGAGCCAGGGCTATAGCACAGATACGCAGTATTTT CASSLSQGYSTDTQYF
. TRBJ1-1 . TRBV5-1 TGCGCCAGCAGCTTAGAAAATGGGTGGAGCACTGAAGCTTTCTTT CASSLENGWSTEAFF
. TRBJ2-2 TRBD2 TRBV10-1 TGCGCCAGCAGCGTACTAGCGGGGGGGACGACCACCGGGGAGCTGTTTTTT CASSVLAGGTTTGELFF
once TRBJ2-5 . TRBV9 TGTGCCAGCAGCGTAGAAGTGTGGGACCCCCAGTACTTC CASSVEVWDPQYF
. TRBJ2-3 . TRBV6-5 TGTGCCAGCAGTTATCTCGGGGATACGCAGTATTTT CASSYLGDTQYF
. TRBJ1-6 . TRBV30 TGTGCCTGGAGAGGACAGCCTCATTCACCCCTCCACTTT CAWRGQPHSPLHF
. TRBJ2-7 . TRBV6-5 TGTGCCAGCAGCGTCCTAGGGGGGTACGAGCAGTACTTC CASSVLGGYEQYF
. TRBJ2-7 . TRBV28 TGTGCCAGCAGTTCGCCCAGGTCGCTAGCCTACGAGCAGTACTTC CASSSPRSLAYEQYF
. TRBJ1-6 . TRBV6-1 TGTGCCAGCAGTGAAGGGACAGCCTTCTATAAGGATTCACCCCTCCACTTT CASSEGTAFYKDSPLHF
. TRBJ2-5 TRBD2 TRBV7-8 TGTGCCAGCAGCTCAGGTCTCGGGGGGGAGACCCAGTACTTC CASSSGLGGETQYF
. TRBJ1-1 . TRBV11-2 TGTGCCAGCAGCACGACGACCGGGACGTGGGACACTGAAGCTTTCTTT CASSTTTGTWDTEAFF
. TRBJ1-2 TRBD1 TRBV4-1 TGCGCCAGCAGCCAAGGACAGGGGATTGGACCGCACTATGGCTACACCTTC CASSQGQGIGPHYGYTF
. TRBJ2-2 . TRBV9 TGTGCCAGCAGCGTAGATCTAGTTTACACCGGGGAGCTGTTTTTT CASSVDLVYTGELFF
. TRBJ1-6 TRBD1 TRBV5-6 TGTGCCAGCAGCTTGGGACAGGGGAACTATAATTCACCCCTCCACTTT CASSLGQGNYNSPLHF
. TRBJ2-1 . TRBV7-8 TGTGCCAGCAGCTTAGGTTGGGGAACCTACAATGAGCAGTTCTTC CASSLGWGTYNEQFF
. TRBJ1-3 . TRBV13 TGTGCCAGCAGCCCACCCCTCACAGGCTCCGGAAACACCATATATTTT CASSPPLTGSGNTIYF
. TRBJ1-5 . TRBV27 TGTGCCAGCAGTTTGTTGGGAGACAATCAGCCCCAGCATTTT CASSLLGDNQPQHF